A single sample is the source of the 27 T cell receptor beta chains below, sequenced in a study of graft-versus-host responses after intestinal transplantation. Graft tissue processing released intraepithelial and lamina propria lymphocytes. Sequenced by immunoSEQ multiplex PCR; TCRdb stores in-frame clones only, minus some. Here the sample spans about 9,800 clones, nearly 80% being singletons. The sequenced sample was ileum tissue, obtained roughly 74 weeks after intestinal transplant. The receptors come from a human patient who received an intestinal transplant, so some T cells may come from the graft donor.

J is TRBJ2-1 and V is TRBV2; the D gene is possibly TRBD2 (7 bases). This CDR3 has 18 amino acids. The germline V and J ends were trimmed by 8 bases and 5 bases, with 28 bases remaining between them. CDR1 and CDR2 from the germline V gene are SNHLY and FYNNEI. This CDR3 is CASLKQGIIAGTHNEQFF. The CDR3, as DNA: TGTGCCAGCCTCAAGCAGGGGATTATAGCGGGTACCCACAATGAGCAGTTCTTC.

CDR3 in DNA: TGTGCCAGCAGCGTAGAGAGCGGGAGGGGCACAGATACGCAGTATTTT. Protein sequence: CASSVESGRGTDTQYF. The chain employs TRBV9 and TRBJ2-3; 10 positions match TRBD2. Germline-derived CDR1 and CDR2 are SGDLS and YYNGEE. This CDR3 has 16 amino acids. With V trimmed by 0 bases and J by 1 base, 2 bases remained unmatched. The variable domain in full, with the rest retrieved from reference TRBV9 and TRBJ2-3, is DSGVTQTPKHLITATGQRVTLRCSPRSGDLSVYWYQQSLDQGLQFLIQYYNGEERAKGNILERFSAQQFPDLHSELNLSSLELGDSALYFCASSVESGRGTDTQYFGPGTRLTVL.

The J gene is TRBJ2-5, the V gene TRBV28, with 7 bases identical to TRBD1. This CDR3 spans 14 amino acids. The trim removed 3 bases at V and 5 bases at J, leaving 6 bases unmatched. From germline, CDR1 is MDHEN and CDR2 SYDVKM. CDR3 sequence: CASSFQGVAETQYF. The CDR3 DNA reads TGTGCCAGCAGTTTTCAGGGGGTAGCGGAGACCCAGTACTTC.

The V and J genes are TRBV10-3 and TRBJ2-4; 9 nucleotides agree with TRBD2. Germline V gene lookup returns CDR1 ENHRY and CDR2 SYGVKD. Trimming removed 8 bases from V and 2 bases from J; junction bases left unmatched: 10. The CDR3 has 16 residues. The CDR3 protein is CAIASGTLHPKNIQYF. CDR3 nucleotide sequence: TGTGCCATCGCTAGCGGGACCCTCCACCCCAAAAACATTCAGTACTTC.

The chain employs TRBV18 and TRBJ2-6; 12 bases agree with TRBD1. The CDR3 length is 17 residues. J lost 0 bases, V lost 3 bases, and 0 bases had no gene match. Germline assignment: CDR1 KGHSH and CDR2 LQKENI. The CDR3 DNA follows: TGTGCCAGCTCACCGGGACAGGGGGCCTCTGGGGCCAACGTCCTGACTTTC. Its protein product is CASSPGQGASGANVLTF.

J is TRBJ2-5 and V is TRBV28, with D maybe TRBD2 (5 bases). The CDR3 runs to 15 residues. Germline CDR1 reads MDHEN; CDR2 reads SYDVKM. V was pared by 4 bases and J by 5 bases, with 17 bases between. CDR3 protein: CASSSRNGVLETQYF. Written as DNA, the CDR3 is TGTGCCAGCAGTTCCCGGAACGGGGTCTTGGAGACCCAGTACTTC.

This sequence joins TRBV2 and TRBJ2-7, with D unclear. Germline V CDR1 and CDR2: SNHLY, FYNNEI. Deletions cut 9 bases from V and 3 bases from J, with 9 bases between. This CDR3 is built from 11 residues. The CDR3 DNA sequence: TGTGCCAGTTCGAATGGCTACGAGCAGTACTTC. Its translation is CASSNGYEQYF.

This chain connects TRBV18 to TRBJ2-1, with 7 nucleotides matching TRBD2. Germline V gives CDR1 KGHSH, CDR2 LQKENI. The CDR3 loop spans 14 amino acids. Germline trimming cut 3 bases from V and 5 bases from J; bases unmatched to any gene: 4. The CDR3 DNA is TGTGCCAGCTCACCGTGGGAGGGCCACAATGAGCAGTTCTTC. Translating gives CASSPWEGHNEQFF.

V is TRBV11-2 and J is TRBJ2-7, with 7 bases lining up with TRBD1. The CDR3 spans 13 residues. Unmatched junction bases numbered 6, after V lost 5 bases and J lost 5 bases. CDR1 and CDR2 (germline): SGHAT, FQNNGV. The CDR3 sequence is CASSHRGGDEQYF. CDR3 sequence (DNA): TGTGCCAGCAGCCACAGGGGTGGGGACGAGCAGTACTTC.

The chain joins TRBV5-1 to TRBJ2-3; no firm D call. Germline V gives CDR1 SGHRS, CDR2 YFSETQ. CDR3 length: 12 residues. V lost 0 bases and J lost 5, with 4 bases in between. CDR3 nucleotide sequence: TGCGCCAGCAGCTTGGCCCAAGATACGCAGTATTTT. Amino acid sequence: CASSLAQDTQYF.

The chain recombines TRBV28 with TRBJ2-1, with 10 bases aligning to TRBD2. J gave up 4 bases and V 3 bases, and 9 bases lay outside the gene matches. The CDR3 extends over 17 amino acids. Germline assignment: CDR1 MDHEN and CDR2 SYDVKM. This chain's CDR3 is CASSFSLAGEAYNEQFF. The CDR3 region has the DNA TGTGCCAGCAGTTTTAGCCTAGCGGGAGAGGCATACAATGAGCAGTTCTTC.

The rearrangement joins TRBV10-1 to TRBJ2-3, with D perhaps TRBD1 (7 bases). CDR1 is WNHNN, CDR2 SYGVQD, per germline (reference sequence). This CDR3 region has 15 residues. Trimming took 1 base from V and 5 from J, leaving 13 bases between them. CDR3 sequence (DNA): TGCGCCAGCAGTGAGTTTGCAGGGGGGAGAGATACGCAGTATTTT. Translated, it gives CASSEFAGGRDTQYF.

A single count supports this clone. This may be a read error, as it is one base from a much larger clone. The gene calls are TRBV6-1 and TRBJ2-3; TRBD1 aligns across 11 bases. From germline, CDR1 is MNHNS and CDR2 SASEGT. V dropped 3 bases and J dropped 4; count of bases not matched to a gene: 0. CDR3 size: 14 residues. This CDR3 reads CASSEGQGADTQYF. In nucleotides, the CDR3 is TGTGCCAGCAGTGAGGGACAGGGGGCAGATACGCAGTATTTT.

This clone was seen once. This chain connects TRBV6-6 to TRBJ1-3; D unresolved. The CDR3 runs 14 residues. V dropped 3 bases and J dropped 0 bases, with 6 bases sitting between them. In germline, CDR1 is MNHNY, CDR2 SVGAGI (reference sequence). CDR3: CASSYRHSGNTIYF. CDR3 coding DNA: TGTGCCAGCAGTTATAGGCACTCTGGAAACACCATATATTTT.

J is TRBJ2-1 and V is TRBV7-9; either TRBD1 or TRBD2 may supply D (5 bases each). Germline V lookup: CDR1 SEHNR, CDR2 FQNEAQ (reference sequence). Deletions cut 3 bases from V and 6 bases from J, with 18 bases between. The CDR3 has 16 residues. The CDR3 spells CASSFFRRGGGNEQFF. The DNA of the CDR3 is TGTGCCAGCAGCTTTTTTCGGCGAGGTGGGGGCAATGAGCAGTTCTTC.

Of note for this clone: At one end the junction does not follow the germline gene, possibly because of a read error. CDR3 coding DNA: TGTGCCAGCAGCTTGTTCCAGGGGGCATGGGATACGCAGTATTTT. Protein product: CASSLFQGAWDTQYF. V gene TRBV5-1 combines with J gene TRBJ2-3; 8 bases are shared with TRBD1. Germline CDR1 is SGHRS and CDR2 is YFSETQ. This CDR3 has 15 amino acids.

The rearrangement uses TRBV19 and TRBJ1-5; D not resolved. The CDR3 is 14 residues long. V lost 5 bases, J lost 1 base, and 9 bases lay in between. Germline CDR1 reads LNHDA; CDR2 reads SQIVND (reference sequence). The CDR3 DNA reads TGTGCCAGTAGTTGGGGTCGAAGCAATCAGCCCCAGCATTTT. Translation: CASSWGRSNQPQHF.

The chain links TRBV7-2 to TRBJ1-2, with D maybe TRBD1 (5 bases). V lost 2 bases and J lost 4, with 8 bases in between. CDR3 length: 13 residues. Germline V gene lookup returns CDR1 SGHTA and CDR2 FQGNSA. Written as DNA, the CDR3 is TGTGCCAGCAGCTTACAGGGAGGCTATGGCTACACCTTC. Its translation: CASSLQGGYGYTF.

The rearrangement uses TRBV28 and TRBJ1-5; 8 bases align to TRBD1. J gave up 5 bases and V 6 bases, and 6 bases lay outside the gene matches. The CDR3 runs 14 residues. Per germline, CDR1 MDHEN and CDR2 SYDVKM. The CDR3 here is CASRRTGGYQPQHF. The CDR3 DNA reads TGTGCCAGCAGACGTACAGGGGGGTATCAGCCCCAGCATTTT. The variable domain in full, with the rest retrieved from reference TRBV28 and TRBJ1-5, is DVKVTQSSRYLVKRTGEKVFLECVQDMDHENMFWYRQDPGLGLRLIYFSYDVKMKEKGDIPEGYSVSREKKERFSLILESASTNQTSMYLCASRRTGGYQPQHFGDGTRLSIL.

The V gene is TRBV6-5, the J gene TRBJ2-7; perhaps TRBD2 as D (6 bases). CDR3 length: 16 amino acids. Looked up from germline, CDR1 is MNHEY and CDR2 is SVGAGI. The V end lost 4 bases, the J end lost 2 bases, and 18 bases lay between the germline ends. The CDR3 DNA sequence: TGTGCCAGCAGTTCCACCGGGACTCACACTCCCTACGAGCAGTACTTC. This gives the protein CASSSTGTHTPYEQYF.

The rearrangement joins TRBV28 to TRBJ1-1, with D possibly TRBD1 on 6 matching bases. The length of the CDR3 is 18 residues. The V end lost 1 base, the J end lost 1 base, and 19 bases lay between the germline ends. Germline V gene sequence: CDR1 MDHEN, CDR2 SYDVKM. CDR3 DNA sequence: TGTGCCAGCAGTTTATCGAGGGGGGGAAGTACTTGGAACACTGAAGCTTTCTTT. Translation gives CASSLSRGGSTWNTEAFF.

V and J are TRBV28 and TRBJ1-2, with TRBD1 as a possible D gene (6 bases). Trimming took 4 bases from V and 4 from J, leaving 19 bases between them. CDR3 length: 16 residues. CDR1 and CDR2 from the germline V gene are MDHEN and SYDVKM. The CDR3 DNA sequence: TGTGCCAGCAGTTCCTCCCTACAGGGATTAGGCTATGGCTACACCTTC. It yields the protein CASSSSLQGLGYGYTF.

The genes are TRBV12-5 and TRBJ2-5, with 10 bases identical to TRBD1. The J call is uncertain, as TRBJ2-7 better fits the DNA end. Germline V gene lookup returns CDR1 LGHNT and CDR2 FRNRAP. The CDR3 loop spans 16 amino acids. Here the CDR3 reads CASGLARTGGSYEQYF. The CDR3 DNA reads TGTGCTAGTGGTTTGGCCCGGACAGGGGGGAGCTACGAGCAGTACTTC.

V gene TRBV9 combines with J gene TRBJ1-2; TRBD1 aligns across 7 bases. The CDR3 has 13 residues. Germline CDR1 SGDLS, CDR2 YYNGEE. Trimming at V came to 2 bases and at J to 5 bases, leaving 3 bases not matched to a gene. Here the CDR3 DNA reads TGTGCCAGCAGCGTGACAGGGAGGTATGGCTACACCTTC. As protein: CASSVTGRYGYTF.

In this sample, this clone turned up once. V usage is TRBV5-1 and J usage is TRBJ2-5; 9 nucleotides match TRBD1. The V gene end was trimmed by 0 bases and the J gene end by 5 bases; junction bases not matched to a gene: 5. In germline, CDR1 is SGHRS, CDR2 YFSETQ. The CDR3 length is 15 residues. The CDR3 coding sequence is TGCGCCAGCAGCTTGGAACAGGGGGCGAGTGAGACCCAGTACTTC. It yields the protein CASSLEQGASETQYF. The full variable domain, in which reference TRBV5-1 and TRBJ2-5 provide the parts outside the CDR3, is KAGVTQTPRYLIKTRGQQVTLSCSPISGHRSVSWYQQTPGQGLQFLFEYFSETQRNKGNFPGRFSGRQFSNSRSEMNVSTLELGDSALYLCASSLEQGASETQYFGPGTRLLVL.

The chain links TRBV19 to TRBJ1-2; no reliable D call. The CDR3 is made up of 14 amino acids. Trimming left V 4 bases short and J 4 bases short, with 13 bases between. Germline CDR1 reads LNHDA; CDR2 reads SQIVND (reference sequence). The CDR3 sequence is CASSNQFRGYGYTF. CDR3 nucleotides: TGTGCCAGTAGTAATCAGTTTAGAGGCTATGGCTACACCTTC.

This clone was observed once. The chain combines TRBV9 with TRBJ2-3, with D possibly matching TRBD2 (7 bases). The CDR3 spans 16 residues. Trimming stripped 0 bases from V and 2 bases from J, with 13 bases between. CDR1 and CDR2 (germline): SGDLS, YYNGEE. The CDR3 nucleotides read TGTGCCAGCAGCGTAGTGGAGGGGGGGCCCACAGATACGCAGTATTTT. Amino acid sequence: CASSVVEGGPTDTQYF.